This T cell receptor beta chain was recorded in a study of cytomegalovirus exposure and HLA in healthy donors. For the study at large: Earlier results showed 117 million unique TCR beta sequences derived from roughly 190 million T cells.

Germline V CDR1 and CDR2: MNHNS, SASEGT. V dropped 7 bases and J dropped 0 bases, with 10 bases sitting between them. CDR3 size: 14 residues. Primers: 60 Vbeta forward and 13 Jbeta reverse. Generated by immunoSEQ multiplex PCR, the TCRdb table keeps only in-frame clones and is missing some. Its listing shows 49,000 or so clones. This sequence joins TRBV6-1 and TRBJ1-5; no reliable D call. What was sequenced was PBMCs. The TCR sequence derives from a man aged 40-49 years in good health and CMV-seropositive. This chain's CDR3 is CASMYEHSNQPQHF. As DNA, the CDR3 is TGTGCCAGCATGTACGAGCATAGCAATCAGCCCCAGCATTTT.